Below are 31 T cell receptor beta chains sequenced from a single sample in a study of T cell responses to AZD1222 COVID-19 vaccine. Sequencing was performed with immunoSEQ multiplex PCR; in TCRdb, only in-frame clones are kept and a portion is missing. This table has about 180,000 clones, about 85% appearing once. Sequences were derived from peripheral blood, sampled on day 0 of AZD1222 vaccination. Receptor source: an adult in good health.

CDR3 sequence: CASSQDRASGNTIYF. CDR3 coding DNA: TGTGCCAGCAGCCAAGACAGGGCCTCTGGAAACACCATATATTTT. The J gene is TRBJ1-3, the V gene TRBV27, with 7 bases fitting TRBD1. CDR1 and CDR2 from the germline V gene are MNHEY and SMNVEV (reference sequence). The CDR3 consists of 15 residues. With V trimmed by 6 bases and J by 0 bases, 5 bases remained unmatched.

In its sample, this clone was seen once. This chain joins TRBV25-1 and TRBJ1-2; D is perhaps TRBD1 (6 bases). Germline V lookup: CDR1 MGHDK, CDR2 SYGVNS. V dropped 8 bases and J dropped 2 bases, with 12 bases sitting between them. The CDR3 extends over 13 amino acids. The CDR3 region is CASSPTGNYGYTF. DNA of the CDR3: TGTGCCAGCTCCCCGACAGGAAACTATGGCTACACCTTC.

This chain connects TRBV7-8 to TRBJ2-1; D not resolved. Per the germline V gene, CDR1 is SGHVS and CDR2 is FQNEAQ. The CDR3 is 14 amino acids. V was trimmed by 10 bases and J by 4 bases, leaving 17 bases between them. The CDR3: CATPGYSPYNEQFF. The CDR3 nucleotides read TGTGCCACCCCGGGCTACTCCCCTTACAATGAGCAGTTCTTC.

This rearrangement joins TRBV5-6 to TRBJ1-4; D might be TRBD1 (6 bases). CDR1 and CDR2 from the germline V gene are SGHDT and YYEEEE. V lost 0 bases and J lost 3, with 12 bases in between. The CDR3 is made up of 16 amino acids. CDR3 loop: CASSLELGQSNEKLFF. In DNA form, the CDR3 reads TGTGCCAGCAGCTTGGAACTAGGACAGTCTAATGAAAAACTGTTTTTT.

The chain is built from TRBV6-1 and TRBJ1-2; D not resolved. The CDR3 is 12 residues long. V lost 1 base, J lost 8 bases, and 8 bases lay in between. Looked up from germline, CDR1 is MNHNS and CDR2 is SASEGT. In DNA, the CDR3 is TGTGCCAGCAGTGAAGGGACGCTAGGCTACACCTTC. It yields the protein CASSEGTLGYTF.

This clone was recorded only once. This chain connects TRBV21-1 to TRBJ1-3. TRBV21-1 has pseudogene status. The CDR3 totals 16 residues. The CDR3 region is CASSKGAGSSGNTIYF. In nucleotides, the CDR3 is TGTGCCAGCAGCAAAGGGGCAGGGAGCTCTGGAAACACCATATATTTT.

The rearrangement joins TRBV5-1 to TRBJ2-7, with TRBD2 matching 12 bases. V lost 3 bases and J lost 6; bases outside the gene matches: 10. This CDR3 is built from 16 residues. Germline V gives CDR1 SGHRS, CDR2 YFSETQ. Written as DNA, the CDR3 is TGCGCCAGCAGCTGGACTAGCGGGACTACTGGGGGCGAGCAGTACTTC. This translates into CASSWTSGTTGGEQYF.

The CDR3 loop reads CASSRDQARETQYF. The CDR3 DNA reads as TGTGCCAGCAGCCGGGACCAGGCGAGGGAGACCCAGTACTTC. The V and J genes are TRBV6-5 and TRBJ2-5; D possibly uses TRBD1 or TRBD2 (5 bases each). The germline gives CDR1 MNHEY, CDR2 SVGAGI. CDR3 length: 14 residues. The V and J ends lost 6 bases and 5 bases respectively, with 16 bases between them.

The chain combines TRBV7-7 with TRBJ1-3; D is unclear. CDR3 length equals 15 residues. Germline V gene sequence: CDR1 SSHAT, CDR2 FNYEAQ (reference sequence). V lost 1 base, J lost 0 bases, and 7 bases lay in between. CDR3 loop: CASSLGHSSGNTIYF. CDR3 coding DNA: TGTGCCAGCAGCTTAGGGCACAGCTCTGGAAACACCATATATTTT. The full variable domain, rest sourced from reference TRBV7-7 and TRBJ1-3, is GAGVSQSPRYKVTKRGQDVTLRCDPISSHATLYWYQQALGQGPEFLTYFNYEAQPDKSGLPSDRFSAERPEGSISTLTIQRTEQRDSAMYRCASSLGHSSGNTIYFGEGSWLTVV.

The chain has TRBV7-2 and TRBJ2-5, with 7 bases aligning to TRBD2. The ends lost 5 bases at V and 4 bases at J; junction bases unmatched: 22. Germline-derived CDR1 and CDR2 are SGHTA and FQGNSA. This CDR3 has 19 amino acids. In DNA form, the CDR3 reads TGTGCCAGCAGCCGCCGATACTTATCGGGGAGTGGGAGGGGAGAGACCCAGTACTTC. Amino acid sequence: CASSRRYLSGSGRGETQYF.

This sequence joins TRBV7-2 and TRBJ2-1; 8 bases match TRBD1. CDR1 and CDR2 from the germline V gene are SGHTA and FQGNSA. V trimming: 5 bases; J trimming: 7 bases; junction bases outside the gene matches: 10. The CDR3 sequence is 15 residues long. CDR3 DNA sequence: TGTGCCAGCAGCCACCGGGACAGGAGATCTAATGAGCAGTTCTTC. Protein: CASSHRDRRSNEQFF.

This rearrangement joins TRBV7-9 to TRBJ1-1; D is uncertain. The CDR3 spans 15 residues. In germline, CDR1 is SEHNR, CDR2 FQNEAQ (reference sequence). Trimming stripped 5 bases from V and 1 base from J, with 14 bases between. This chain's CDR3 is CASSQSPSGNTEAFF. The CDR3 DNA is TGTGCCAGCAGCCAGAGCCCATCAGGGAACACTGAAGCTTTCTTT.

This clone was seen once. The chain carries TRBV5-4 and TRBJ2-7; 14 bases match TRBD2. Germline V gives CDR1 SGHNT, CDR2 YYREEE (reference sequence). The CDR3 loop spans 14 amino acids. The J segment lost 6 bases and the V segment lost 4 bases, leaving 3 bases of the junction unmatched. The CDR3 DNA reads as TGTGCCAGCAGCCCGGGACTAGCGGGAGCCGAGCAGTACTTC. Translated: CASSPGLAGAEQYF.

This clone was observed a few times. The chain employs TRBV24-1 and TRBJ2-2; D is ambiguous. The V and J ends lost 2 bases and 4 bases respectively, with 10 bases between them. This CDR3 contains 15 residues. Germline CDR1 KGHDR, CDR2 SFDVKD. CDR3 sequence (DNA): TGTGCCACCAGTGATTCCAGTCGGTTCACCGGGGAGCTGTTTTTT. Translating gives CATSDSSRFTGELFF.

The rearrangement links TRBV15 to TRBJ2-2, with TRBD1 matching 7 bases. The CDR3 contains 16 residues. Germline CDR1 and CDR2: LNHNV and YYDKDF (reference sequence). J gave up 0 bases and V 1 base, and 2 bases lay outside the gene matches. DNA of the CDR3: TGTGCCACCAGCAGAGGGGACAGCACGAACACCGGGGAGCTGTTTTTT. This sequence encodes CATSRGDSTNTGELFF.

The CDR3 region is CASNYGVYEQYF. The CDR3 DNA sequence: TGTGCCAGCAACTACGGTGTCTACGAGCAGTACTTC. The J gene is TRBJ2-7, the V gene TRBV28; the D is unclear. The germline V and J ends were trimmed by 7 bases and 3 bases, with 10 bases remaining between them. Germline CDR1 and CDR2: MDHEN and SYDVKM. This CDR3 region has 12 residues.

The chain recombines TRBV6-5 with TRBJ2-7; 8 nucleotides align to TRBD1. V lost 4 bases to trimming and J lost 1 base; unmatched junction nucleotides: 6. Germline CDR1 MNHEY, CDR2 SVGAGI. This CDR3 is built from 15 residues. CDR3 in DNA: TGTGCCAGCAGTTCCCGAGGACAGGGTTCCTACGAGCAGTACTTC. This sequence encodes CASSSRGQGSYEQYF.

This clone occurred once. This chain connects TRBV28 to TRBJ2-7; the D is unclear. CDR3 size: 15 residues. Germline V lookup: CDR1 MDHEN, CDR2 SYDVKM. V was cut by 3 bases and J by 2 bases, with 14 bases left in between. The CDR3 spells CASSLAADGPYEQYF. CDR3 nucleotide sequence: TGTGCCAGCAGTTTGGCTGCGGACGGGCCCTACGAGCAGTACTTC.

This clone was found once. This sequence joins TRBV28 and TRBJ2-1, with D possibly being TRBD1 (5 bases). Germline loops: CDR1 MDHEN, CDR2 SYDVKM. V was cut by 7 bases and J by 9 bases, with 13 bases left in between. CDR3 length equals 12 residues. The CDR3 reads CASTPGHREQFF. The DNA for the CDR3 is TGTGCCAGCACCCCTGGACATCGTGAGCAGTTCTTC.

CDR3: CASGNRPRGEKLFF. In nucleotides, the CDR3 is TGTGCCAGCGGAAATCGACCCCGTGGTGAAAAACTGTTTTTT. The chain uses TRBV6-5 and TRBJ1-4; D is unclear. This CDR3 spans 14 amino acids. Deletions cut 8 bases from V and 7 bases from J, with 17 bases between. From germline, CDR1 is MNHEY and CDR2 SVGAGI.

CDR3: CSASRSHVADTQYF. The CDR3, as DNA: TGCAGTGCTAGTAGGTCTCACGTAGCAGATACGCAGTATTTT. The chain has TRBV20-1 and TRBJ2-3, with D uncertain. V was shortened by 3 bases and J by 4 bases, with 14 bases between the two germline ends. Germline-derived CDR1 and CDR2 are DFQATT and SNEGSKA (reference sequence). The CDR3 covers 14 residues.

CDR3 DNA: TGTGCCTGGAGTTTGACACGGGGGAACGAAAAACTGTTTTTT. It yields the protein CAWSLTRGNEKLFF. V usage is TRBV30 and J usage is TRBJ1-4; the D gene is possibly TRBD1 (5 bases). The CDR3 covers 14 residues. V was clipped by 2 bases and J by 8 bases, with 15 bases between them. Germline V gene lookup returns CDR1 GTSNPN and CDR2 SVGIG (reference sequence).

The V gene is TRBV28, the J gene TRBJ2-3; D gene unclear. The CDR3 totals 13 residues. V was pared by 5 bases and J by 0 bases, with 6 bases between. CDR1 is MDHEN, CDR2 SYDVKM, per germline. In DNA, the CDR3 is TGTGCCAGCAGTGTGGGAAGCACAGATACGCAGTATTTT. It yields the protein CASSVGSTDTQYF.

J is TRBJ2-5 and V is TRBV11-2, with 7 bases that match TRBD2. The V gene end was trimmed by 8 bases and the J gene end by 2 bases; junction bases not matched to a gene: 5. CDR3 size: 13 residues. The germline V gene has CDR1 SGHAT and CDR2 FQNNGV. The CDR3 sequence is CASVHGGQETQYF. The CDR3 DNA is TGTGCCAGCGTGCACGGGGGGCAAGAGACCCAGTACTTC.

V and J are TRBV18 and TRBJ2-7, with D unresolved. The CDR3 loop spans 15 amino acids. V was trimmed by 0 bases and J by 0 bases, leaving 9 bases between them. CDR1 is KGHSH, CDR2 LQKENI, per germline. Written as DNA, the CDR3 is TGTGCCAGCTCACCACCGACCGGGTCCTCCTACGAGCAGTACTTC. This codes for CASSPPTGSSYEQYF. The variable domain in full, completed from reference TRBV18 and TRBJ2-7, reads NAGVMQNPRHLVRRRGQEARLRCSPMKGHSHVYWYRQLPEEGLKFMVYLQKENIIDESGMPKERFSAEFPKEGPSILRIQQVVRGDSAAYFCASSPPTGSSYEQYFGPGTRLTVT.

The V and J genes are TRBV19 and TRBJ1-2; D not resolved. The V gene lost 3 bases and the J gene lost 0 bases, with 11 bases spanning the gap. CDR3 length equals 15 residues. Germline V gives CDR1 LNHDA, CDR2 SQIVND (reference sequence). The CDR3 here is CASSMGSRSNYGYTF. CDR3 nucleotide sequence: TGTGCCAGTAGTATGGGCAGCCGATCTAACTATGGCTACACCTTC.

This clone has more than one count but fewer than ten. This chain connects TRBV7-8 to TRBJ2-3, with TRBD2 matching over 8 bases. Germline V gene data show CDR1 as SGHVS and CDR2 as FQNEAQ. CDR3 length equals 16 residues. V lost 1 base and J lost 4; bases outside the gene matches: 7. The CDR3 DNA sequence: TGTGCCAGCAGCTTAGGCGGGGTACTAGCGGCAGATACGCAGTATTTT. Its translation is CASSLGGVLAADTQYF.

The V call is TRBV7-8, the J call TRBJ2-1; no definite D call. Trimming cost V 2 bases and J 2 bases, with 16 bases left between them. The CDR3 has 17 residues. Germline CDR1 reads SGHVS; CDR2 reads FQNEAQ. In DNA form, the CDR3 reads TGTGCCAGCAGCTTATCAGACCGAGGCTTCCCCTACAATGAGCAGTTCTTC. It encodes CASSLSDRGFPYNEQFF.

V and J are TRBV5-1 and TRBJ2-1; 8 nucleotides agree with TRBD2. Trimming took 2 bases from V and 5 from J; bases not matched to a gene: 3. Germline V lookup: CDR1 SGHRS, CDR2 YFSETQ. This CDR3 is 14 amino acids long. The CDR3 nucleotides are TGCGCCAGCAGCTTCGAAGCGGGGGACAATGAGCAGTTCTTC. It translates to CASSFEAGDNEQFF.

V gene TRBV19 combines with J gene TRBJ1-1; TRBD1 is a possible D gene (6 bases). CDR3 length: 16 residues. Germline CDR1 reads LNHDA; CDR2 reads SQIVND (reference sequence). Trimming took 5 bases from V and 2 from J, leaving 18 bases between them. The CDR3: CASSDMGTGANTEAFF. The CDR3 DNA reads TGTGCCAGTAGTGATATGGGGACGGGGGCCAACACTGAAGCTTTCTTT.

The chain combines TRBV24-1 with TRBJ2-3; 11 bases map to TRBD1. Germline values: CDR1 KGHDR, CDR2 SFDVKD. The trim removed 4 bases at V and 1 base at J, leaving 6 bases unmatched. CDR3 size: 17 residues. The CDR3 coding sequence is TGTGCCACCAGTGACCAACTGGGACAGGGGGGCACAGATACGCAGTATTTT. It is translated as CATSDQLGQGGTDTQYF.